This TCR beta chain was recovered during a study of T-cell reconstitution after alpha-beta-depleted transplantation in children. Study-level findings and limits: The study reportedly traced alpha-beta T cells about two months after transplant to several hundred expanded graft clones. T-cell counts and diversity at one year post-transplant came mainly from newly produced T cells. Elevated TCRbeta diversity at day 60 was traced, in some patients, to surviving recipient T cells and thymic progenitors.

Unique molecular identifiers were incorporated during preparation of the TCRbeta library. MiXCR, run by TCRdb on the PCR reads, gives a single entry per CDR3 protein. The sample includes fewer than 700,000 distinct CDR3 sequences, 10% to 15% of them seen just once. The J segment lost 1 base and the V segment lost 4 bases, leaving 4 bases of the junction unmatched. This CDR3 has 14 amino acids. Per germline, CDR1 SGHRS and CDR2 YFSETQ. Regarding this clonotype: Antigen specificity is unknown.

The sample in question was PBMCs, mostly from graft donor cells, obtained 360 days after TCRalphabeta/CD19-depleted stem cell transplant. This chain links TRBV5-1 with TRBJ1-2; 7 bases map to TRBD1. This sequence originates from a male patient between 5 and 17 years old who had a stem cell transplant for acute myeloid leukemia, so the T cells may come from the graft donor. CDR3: CASSPRDSNYGYTF. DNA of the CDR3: TGCGCCAGCAGCCCCCGGGACAGTAACTATGGCTACACCTTC.